This T cell receptor beta chain was sequenced during a study of blood T cell repertoires in COVID-19. Study in general: COVID-19 samples, acute and convalescent, were from the United States, Italy and Spain. Sample material is recorded as cDNA or gDNA derived from T cells, B-cell-depleted T cells, or PBMCs.

This clone was counted once. This CDR3 comprises 15 residues. Germline V gene lookup returns CDR1 MNHEY and CDR2 SMNVEV (reference sequence). V was clipped by 5 bases and J by 7 bases; unmatched bases: 4. As originally analysed: Estimates of nucleated cell counts were drawn from the amplification of reference gene primers. Here immunoSEQ multiplex PCR was the method, and the copy in TCRdb shows in-frame clones only, minus some. Clonal size and the V and J genes are those of that table, whereas D and trimming came from the DNA. The sample lists some 150,000 clones; approximately 85% were seen once. Material for sequencing was peripheral blood. The receptor was derived from a man between 40 and 49 years old with acute or convalescent COVID-19. The chain combines TRBV27 with TRBJ1-6; 11 positions match TRBD1. The CDR3 DNA sequence: TGTGCCAGCAGTCCCGGGGACAGGGGGAATTCACCCCTCCACTTT. This codes for CASSPGDRGNSPLHF.